Below, one T cell receptor beta chain is given with its context. Libraries were prepared by immunoSEQ multiplex PCR; TCRdb keeps only in-frame clonotypes and omits some of them. Of around 150,000 clones listed, over 75% are singletons. This sample was taken from a study of T cell responses to AZD1222 COVID-19 vaccine. The CDR3 has 14 amino acids. V was trimmed by 0 bases and J by 2 bases, leaving 7 bases between them. CDR1 is SGHRS and CDR2 is YFSETQ in the germline V gene. The specimen comprised peripheral blood, sampled 28 days after the second AZD1222 dose. V usage is TRBV5-1 and J usage is TRBJ2-3; the D is unclear. This TCR came from an adult who received the AZD1222 COVID-19 vaccine. CDR3 DNA sequence: TGCGCCAGCAGCTTGGGAATCGCCACAGATACGCAGTATTTT. Residues: CASSLGIATDTQYF.